Presented here are 28 T cell receptor beta chains from one specimen sequenced in a study of T cell repertoires in cytomegalovirus infection. TCRdb called the reads again in MiXCR, with one record for every CDR3 protein. The table lists roughly 600,000 distinct CDR3 sequences, 20% to 25% of them singletons. The source material was CD8+ T cells from PBMCs. These receptors were obtained from a human donor in good health (CMV status not recorded). Some clones in this sample may be carry-over from other donors' samples.

The CDR3 DNA sequence: TGTGCCAGCAGTAACCGGGACAGGGGGCAGGAAGCTTTCTTT. Encoded protein: CASSNRDRGQEAFF. This rearrangement joins TRBV7-9 to TRBJ1-1; 12 bases map to TRBD1. The CDR3 has 14 residues. V gave up 6 bases and J gave up 8 bases; unmatched junction bases: 7. Looked up from germline, CDR1 is SEHNR and CDR2 is FQNEAQ (reference sequence).

Worth noting for this clonotype: A read error is possible here, since a much larger clone lies one base away. This chain links TRBV6-1 with TRBJ2-7; TRBD1 matches at 9 bases. The CDR3 runs to 14 residues. Germline V gives CDR1 MNHNS, CDR2 SASEGT. CDR3 sequence reads: CANSTPGQGHEQYF. The CDR3 DNA is TGTGCCAACAGTACTCCGGGACAGGGCCACGAGCAGTACTTC.

The chain joins TRBV6-2 or TRBV6-3 to TRBJ2-2; D is perhaps TRBD1 (6 bases). V was trimmed by 5 bases and J by 0 bases, leaving 13 bases between them. The CDR3 is 16 residues long. The germline gives CDR1 MNHEY, CDR2 SVGEGT. The CDR3 bases are TGTGCCAGCAGTCTCGACAGGACCGCGAACACCGGGGAGCTGTTTTTT. Amino acid sequence: CASSLDRTANTGELFF.

This clonotype was seen only a few times. This chain links TRBV12-3 or TRBV12-4 with TRBJ2-2, with TRBD2 as a possible D gene (6 bases). The length of the CDR3 is 13 residues. Trimming removed 5 bases from V and 7 bases from J, with 11 bases in between. CDR3 in DNA: TGTGCCAGCAGTGGACCCGGGGGCGGGGAGCTGTTTTTT. Its translation is CASSGPGGGELFF.

V is TRBV18 and J is TRBJ2-3; D is possibly TRBD1 (6 bases). The CDR3 sequence is 14 residues long. The V gene lost 2 bases and the J gene lost 6 bases, with 12 bases spanning the gap. Germline CDR1 KGHSH, CDR2 LQKENI. CDR3 sequence (DNA): TGTGCCAGCTCACCATGGCAGGGGACCGATACGCAGTATTTT. As protein: CASSPWQGTDTQYF.

This clonotype was seen ten or more times. The chain couples TRBV7-9 to TRBJ2-7; D is perhaps TRBD2 (6 bases). Germline V gene lookup returns CDR1 SEHNR and CDR2 FQNEAQ (reference sequence). The germline V and J ends were trimmed by 5 bases and 3 bases, with 11 bases remaining between them. This CDR3 comprises 13 residues. The CDR3 sequence is CASSNGSHYEQYV. The CDR3 nucleotides are TGTGCCAGCAGCAACGGGAGTCACTACGAGCAGTACGTC.

The chain uses TRBV11-2 and TRBJ1-1, with D possibly TRBD1 on 5 matching bases. V lost 5 bases and J lost 0, with 16 bases in between. The CDR3 loop spans 16 amino acids. Germline values: CDR1 SGHAT, CDR2 FQNNGV. CDR3 nucleotide sequence: TGTGCCAGCAGCCTACCAGGGTTCCGGGTGAACACTGAAGCTTTCTTT. Translation gives CASSLPGFRVNTEAFF.

This clonotype appeared many times. The rearrangement links TRBV28 to TRBJ2-1, with TRBD2 identical over 11 bases. Losses at the gene ends were 3 bases for V and 5 bases for J; bases not matched to a gene: 6. From germline, CDR1 is MDHEN and CDR2 SYDVKM. The CDR3 extends over 16 amino acids. The CDR3 loop is CASSLVAGGSNNEQFF. In DNA form, the CDR3 reads TGTGCCAGCAGTTTGGTAGCGGGGGGGTCTAACAATGAGCAGTTCTTC.

This clonotype was seen more than once but under ten times. The gene calls are TRBV20-1 and TRBJ1-1, with unresolved D. V was shortened by 0 bases and J by 0 bases, with 8 bases between the two germline ends. The CDR3 has 14 residues. Germline loops: CDR1 DFQATT, CDR2 SNEGSKA (reference sequence). The CDR3 is CSARDPVMNTEAFF. The CDR3 DNA is TGCAGTGCTAGAGATCCCGTAATGAACACTGAAGCTTTCTTT.

In this sample, this clonotype turned up a few times. This sequence joins TRBV7-3 and TRBJ2-5, with TRBD2 matching over 12 bases. J gave up 8 bases and V 4 bases, and 5 bases lay outside the gene matches. Germline CDR1 is SGHTA and CDR2 is FQGTGA. The CDR3 length is 14 residues. DNA for the CDR3: TGTGCCAGCAGCTCCGCGACTAGCGGGGGAACCCAGTACTTC. Translation gives CASSSATSGGTQYF.

This clonotype has at least ten counts. CDR3 nucleotide sequence: TGTGCCAGCAGCGAGAGGAGTTCTGGGGCCAACGTCCTGACTTTC. Translation: CASSERSSGANVLTF. The chain links TRBV7-3 to TRBJ2-6; no definite D call. The CDR3 contains 15 residues. The germline V gene has CDR1 SGHTA and CDR2 FQGTGA. V was trimmed by 5 bases and J by 1 base, leaving 9 bases between them.

The chain recombines TRBV7-6 with TRBJ2-7, with D possibly matching TRBD1 (6 bases). CDR3 length: 15 residues. CDR1 is SGHVS, CDR2 FNYEAQ, per germline. Trimming removed 6 bases at V and 2 bases at J, with 17 bases between. The CDR3 sequence is CASSGFGRGPYEQYV. CDR3 sequence (DNA): TGTGCCAGCAGTGGGTTCGGCAGGGGCCCCTACGAGCAGTACGTC.

The chain couples TRBV20-1 to TRBJ2-3, with 8 bases identical to TRBD2. J lost 0 bases, V lost 5 bases, and 10 bases had no gene match. The CDR3 length is 16 residues. Germline loops: CDR1 DFQATT, CDR2 SNEGSKA (reference sequence). For the CDR3, the DNA is TGCAGTGCTCCCCCACTAGTAGCGGGGAGCACAGATACGCAGTATTTT. Protein: CSAPPLVAGSTDTQYF.

This rearrangement joins TRBV2 to TRBJ1-2; TRBD1 matches 7 bases. CDR3 length: 17 amino acids. Germline V lookup: CDR1 SNHLY, CDR2 FYNNEI. The V segment lost 6 bases and the J segment 1 base; nucleotides outside the gene matches: 14. The CDR3 region is CASRDVLTGTVNYGYTF. DNA of the CDR3: TGTGCCAGCAGGGACGTTTTAACCGGGACAGTTAACTATGGCTACACCTTC.

V gene TRBV28 combines with J gene TRBJ2-1; D might be TRBD1 (5 bases). V shed 2 bases and J shed 7 bases, with 9 bases lying between them. The CDR3 length is 13 residues. Germline CDR1 is MDHEN and CDR2 is SYDVKM. The CDR3 DNA follows: TGTGCCAGCAGTTTACAGGGCCCTAATGAGCAGTTCTTC. It specifies CASSLQGPNEQFF.

The chain carries TRBV20-1 and TRBJ1-5, with D uncertain. The V gene lost 5 bases and the J gene lost 0 bases, with 11 bases spanning the gap. The CDR3 contains 14 residues. Germline assignment: CDR1 DFQATT and CDR2 SNEGSKA (reference sequence). The CDR3 DNA reads as TGCAGTGCTGATAAGGACCGTAGCAATCAGCCCCAGCATTTT. Translation: CSADKDRSNQPQHF.

This clonotype has a count of ten or more. The gene calls are TRBV14 and TRBJ2-1; 7 bases line up with TRBD1. Germline CDR1 is SGHDN and CDR2 is FVKESK. The J segment lost 6 bases and the V segment lost 3 bases, leaving 5 bases of the junction unmatched. There are 14 residues in the CDR3. The CDR3 DNA is TGTGCCAGCAGCCACCCTGGGACAGCCAATGAGCAGTTCTTC. Translating gives CASSHPGTANEQFF.

To note about this clonotype: Given a much more abundant clone one base away, this may be a read error. The chain carries TRBV7-2 and TRBJ2-7; no clear D. Germline V gene sequence: CDR1 SGHTA, CDR2 FQGNSA. CDR3 length equals 13 residues. Here the CDR3 reads CASSYGLTYEQHF. For the CDR3, the DNA is TGTGCCAGCAGTTATGGTTTGACCTACGAGCAGCACTTC.

This chain connects TRBV6-1 to TRBJ1-2; 8 nucleotides agree with TRBD1. J gave up 3 bases and V 5 bases, and 5 bases lay outside the gene matches. Germline values: CDR1 MNHNS, CDR2 SASEGT. The CDR3 is 14 amino acids. CDR3 nucleotide sequence: TGTGCCAGCAGTTATGGACAGGGCGACTATGGCTACACCTTC. This translates into CASSYGQGDYGYTF.

The V and J genes are TRBV10-3 and TRBJ1-1, with 8 bases matching TRBD1. Germline-derived CDR1 and CDR2 are ENHRY and SYGVKD. The CDR3 runs 13 residues. V dropped 6 bases and J dropped 3; count of bases not matched to a gene: 3. The CDR3 reads CAISKTGDTEAFF. CDR3 DNA sequence: TGTGCCATCAGCAAGACAGGGGACACTGAAGCTTTCTTT.

The J gene is TRBJ2-1, the V gene TRBV4-3; D may correspond to TRBD1 or TRBD2 (5 bases each). Trimming removed 0 bases from V and 2 bases from J, with 11 bases in between. There are 16 residues in the CDR3. In germline, CDR1 is LGHNA, CDR2 YSLEER. The CDR3 region is CASSQDEGSPYNEQFF. Written as DNA, the CDR3 is TGCGCCAGCAGCCAAGATGAGGGGAGCCCCTACAATGAGCAGTTCTTC.

This clonotype has a handful of counts. The V gene is TRBV7-9, the J gene TRBJ2-2; 8 positions agree with TRBD1. The CDR3 has 15 residues. The V gene's germline CDR1 is SEHNR and CDR2 FQNEAQ (reference sequence). The V gene end was trimmed by 2 bases and the J gene end by 5 bases; junction bases not matched to a gene: 4. Here the CDR3 reads CASSLQGAATGELFF. DNA of the CDR3: TGTGCCAGCAGCTTACAGGGGGCAGCAACCGGGGAGCTGTTTTTT.

The chain combines TRBV20-1 with TRBJ2-4; 14 bases map to TRBD2. The germline V gene encodes CDR1 DFQATT and CDR2 SNEGSKA (reference sequence). Trimming at V came to 0 bases and at J to 2 bases, leaving 6 bases not matched to a gene. The CDR3 contains 18 residues. CDR3 DNA sequence: TGCAGTGCTAGAGATCGACTAGCGGGGGGGCCGACCAAAAACATTCAGTACTTC. This encodes CSARDRLAGGPTKNIQYF.

The chain couples TRBV29-1 to TRBJ1-2; no reliable D call. Germline assignment: CDR1 SQVTM and CDR2 ANQGSEA. The CDR3 runs 13 residues. V shed 0 bases and J shed 8 bases, with 13 bases lying between them. CDR3 loop: CSVEDLGFGGYTF. CDR3 DNA: TGCAGCGTTGAAGATCTGGGATTTGGAGGCTACACCTTC.

This clonotype was detected many times. The chain links TRBV7-2 to TRBJ2-3; D is tentatively TRBD1 or TRBD2 (5 bases each). The CDR3 is 15 residues long. Germline V gene sequence: CDR1 SGHTA, CDR2 FQGNSA. With 2 bases removed from V and 1 base from J, the gap between germline ends came to 10 bases. The CDR3 loop reads CASSLLEGRTDTQYF. Written as DNA, the CDR3 is TGTGCCAGCAGCTTATTAGAGGGGCGCACAGATACGCAGTATTTT.

This clonotype was picked up many times. The gene calls are TRBV7-6 and TRBJ1-1; D gene uncertain. Germline CDR1 is SGHVS and CDR2 is FNYEAQ. V was trimmed by 5 bases and J by 5 bases, leaving 12 bases between them. The CDR3 is 13 residues long. CDR3 amino acids: CASSASWGTEAFF. In DNA, the CDR3 is TGTGCCAGCAGCGCCTCCTGGGGAACTGAAGCTTTCTTT.

This clonotype was seen at least ten times. The junction shows a germline mismatch at one end, possibly a read error. The CDR3 DNA is TGTGCCAGCATTTTATATAATCAAGAGACCCAGTACTTC. Translating it yields CASILYNQETQYF. The chain combines TRBV28 with TRBJ2-5; D gene ambiguous. Per the germline V gene, CDR1 is MDHEN and CDR2 is SYDVKM. This CDR3 is 13 amino acids long.

This clonotype was seen only a few times. The rearrangement links TRBV2 to TRBJ1-1; 9 bases line up with TRBD1. J gave up 7 bases and V 10 bases, and 7 bases lay outside the gene matches. CDR1 is SNHLY and CDR2 is FYNNEI in the germline V gene. The CDR3 is 12 amino acids. The CDR3 loop reads CAIPQGAGEAFF. The CDR3 DNA sequence: TGTGCCATTCCACAGGGGGCCGGTGAAGCTTTCTTT.